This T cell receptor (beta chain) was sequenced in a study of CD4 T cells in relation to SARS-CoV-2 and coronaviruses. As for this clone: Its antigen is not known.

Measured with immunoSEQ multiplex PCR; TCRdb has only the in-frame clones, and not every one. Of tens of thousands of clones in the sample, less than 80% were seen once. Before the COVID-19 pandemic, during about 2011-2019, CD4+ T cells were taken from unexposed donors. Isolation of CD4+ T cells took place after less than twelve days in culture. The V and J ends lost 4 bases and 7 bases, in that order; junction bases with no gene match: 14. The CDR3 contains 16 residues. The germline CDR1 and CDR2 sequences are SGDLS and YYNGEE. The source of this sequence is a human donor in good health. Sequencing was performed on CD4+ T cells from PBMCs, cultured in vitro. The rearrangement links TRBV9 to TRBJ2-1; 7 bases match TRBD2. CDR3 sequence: CASSPRAGPGGNEQFF. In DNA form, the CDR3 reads TGTGCCAGCAGCCCGAGAGCGGGACCCGGGGGTAATGAGCAGTTCTTC.